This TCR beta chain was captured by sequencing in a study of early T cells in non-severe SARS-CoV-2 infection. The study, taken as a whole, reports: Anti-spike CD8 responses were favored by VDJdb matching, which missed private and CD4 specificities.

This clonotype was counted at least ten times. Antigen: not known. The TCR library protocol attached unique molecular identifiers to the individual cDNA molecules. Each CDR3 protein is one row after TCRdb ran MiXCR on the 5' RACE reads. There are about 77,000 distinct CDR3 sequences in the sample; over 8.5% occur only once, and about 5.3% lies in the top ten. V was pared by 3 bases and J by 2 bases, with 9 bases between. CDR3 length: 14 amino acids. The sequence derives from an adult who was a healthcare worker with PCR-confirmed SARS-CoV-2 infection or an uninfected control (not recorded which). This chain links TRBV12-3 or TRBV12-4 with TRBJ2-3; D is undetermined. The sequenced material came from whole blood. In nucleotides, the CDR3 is TGTGCCAGCAGTTTCGGATCCTACACAGATACGCAGTATTTT. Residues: CASSFGSYTDTQYF.